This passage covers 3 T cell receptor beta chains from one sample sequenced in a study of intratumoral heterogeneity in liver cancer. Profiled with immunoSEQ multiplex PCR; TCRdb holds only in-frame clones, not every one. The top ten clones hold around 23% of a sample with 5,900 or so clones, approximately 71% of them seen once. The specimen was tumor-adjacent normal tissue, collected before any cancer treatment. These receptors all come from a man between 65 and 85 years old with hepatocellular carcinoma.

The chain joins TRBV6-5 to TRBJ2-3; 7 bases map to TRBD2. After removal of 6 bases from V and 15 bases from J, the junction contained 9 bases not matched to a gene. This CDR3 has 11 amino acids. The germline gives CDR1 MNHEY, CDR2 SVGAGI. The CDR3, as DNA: TGTGCCAGCAGCACCGGGACTAAACATTATTTT. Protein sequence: CASSTGTKHYF.

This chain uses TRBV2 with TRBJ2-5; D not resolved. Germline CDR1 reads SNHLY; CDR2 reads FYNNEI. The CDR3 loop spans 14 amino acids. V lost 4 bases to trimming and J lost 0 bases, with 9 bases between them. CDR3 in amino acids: CASSGGEYQETQYF. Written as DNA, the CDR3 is TGTGCCAGCAGTGGAGGCGAGTACCAAGAGACCCAGTACTTC.

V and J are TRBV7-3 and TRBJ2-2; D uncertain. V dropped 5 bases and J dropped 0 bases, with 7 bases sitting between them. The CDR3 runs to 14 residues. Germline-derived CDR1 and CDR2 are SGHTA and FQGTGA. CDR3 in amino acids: CASSLDPNTGELFF. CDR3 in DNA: TGTGCCAGCAGCCTAGACCCGAACACCGGGGAGCTGTTTTTT.